The rows below give T cell receptor beta chains drawn from one sample of a study of follicular helper T cells after annual influenza vaccination. Sequencing used immunoSEQ multiplex PCR; TCRdb keeps in-frame clones, though not all of them. The table includes approximately 2,100 clones, around 87% detected once. The sequencing here drew on CXCR5- memory CD4+ T cells sorted from blood, taken on the day of influenza vaccination. These receptors were collected from an adult who received the influenza vaccine. Both conserved end residues are part of each CDR3. A clone size is listed for some rows: how often the clone was seen (once, few, many), or a class if it is expanded.

- | TRBV4-3 | CASSQDNRGGLFF
- | TRBV28 | CASSPTGTSSYNEQFF
once | TRBV7-2 | CASSFQGSQETQYF
few | TRBV19 | CAIGYADQPQHF
- | TRBV7-6 | CASSLNSGYNEQFF
- | TRBV11-2 | CASGREVSYEQYF
- | TRBV6-1 | CASSEDGGSRIGQPQHF
- | TRBV19 | CASSISSAQETQYF
- | TRBV18 | CASSPTAGLEQYF
- | TRBV30 | CAWEPVSGNTIYF
- | TRBV14 | CASSQVRTGVSEQYF
- | TRBV5-4 | CASSLRGSYNEQFF
- | TRBV4-2 | CASSQDLLAREQYF
- | TRBV28 | CASSLSAGSYGYTF
few | TRBV5-6 | CASSLAGVGNTIYF
- | TRBV10-3 | CAISEDSTYNEQFF
- | TRBV27 | CASRRQSTDTQYF
- | TRBV28 | CAGGPSSGNTIYF
- | TRBV13 | CASSSYGGGETQYF
- | TRBV5-4 | CASSFPRGDEQYF
- | TRBV4-1 | CASSRYYSNGNEQFF
once | TRBV27 | CASSDLYWGQGYF
- | TRBV19 | CASSTTHVSNQPQHF
- | TRBV19 | CASSMEPPGLAGGNTGELFF
- | TRBV7-2 | CASSSGQPGVYEQYF
once | TRBV28 | CASSLVRDTQYF
- | TRBV7-2 | CASSLALTGGQPQHF
- | TRBV7-6 | CASSPLGRTNTGELFF
once | TRBV6-4 | CASRASPTLTDTQYF
- | TRBV30 | CAWSAGGENTIYF
once | TRBV6-5 | CASSRTGTINTEAFF
- | TRBV7-6 | CASSLFGQGHSEQYF
few | TRBV5-5 | CASSLKGDGTDTQYF
- | TRBV28 | CASTPQGAFGYTF
- | TRBV7-9 | CASSLRDDEQFF
- | TRBV2 | CASSWGRSNTGELFF
- | TRBV7-2 | CASSSIPSSGNTIYF
- | TRBV7-2 | CASSFRGRRSETQYF
- | TRBV5-1 | CASSLETVNYGYTF
once | TRBV7-9 | CASSTTAGGELFF